This T cell receptor (beta chain) was profiled in a study of blood T cells in healthy people across ages. CDR1 MDHEN and CDR2 SYDVKM come from the germline V gene. This CDR3 contains 12 residues. V dropped 6 bases and J dropped 3 bases, with 9 bases sitting between them. A second about 6 to 12 cycle PCR used barcoded and J-beta primers. A template-switch adaptor containing 12 random nucleotides labeled each cDNA molecule. TCRdb called the 5' RACE reads again in MiXCR, with one record for every CDR3 protein. The sample carries 890,000 or so distinct CDR3 sequences, 62% recorded once. Specimen: blood. This sequence joins TRBV28 and TRBJ2-7, with D uncertain. The clonotype originates from a man between 25 and 39 years old in good health. CDR3 region: CASSQPNYEQYF. DNA for the CDR3: TGTGCCAGCAGCCAGCCAAACTACGAGCAGTACTTC.